This entry lists 3 T cell receptor beta chains sequenced from one sample in a study of identical twins. TCRdb analysed the 5' RACE reads with MiXCR anew, one entry per CDR3 protein. The data show 400,000 to 500,000 distinct CDR3 sequences, 14% seen once. Another study also made use of these data, one on yellow fever vaccine responses in identical twins.

Input material: CD4+ T cells sorted from blood. The source is a woman between 18 and 29 years old in good health.

The chain has TRBV7-9 and TRBJ2-2, with 9 bases that match TRBD1. The CDR3 contains 16 residues. After removal of 6 bases from V and 4 bases from J, the junction contained 9 bases not matched to a gene. From germline, CDR1 is SEHNR and CDR2 FQNEAQ (reference sequence). DNA for the CDR3: TGTGCCAGCAGACCATCGCCGGGACAGGGCACCGGGGAGCTGTTTTTT. It codes for CASRPSPGQGTGELFF.

This clonotype showed up just a few times. The chain uses TRBV24-1 and TRBJ2-5; 8 bases agree with TRBD1. Germline V gene sequence: CDR1 KGHDR, CDR2 SFDVKD. Trimming cost V 4 bases and J 3 bases; bases outside gene matches: 3. This CDR3 has 14 amino acids. CDR3: CATSDPTGEETQYF. CDR3 in DNA: TGTGCCACCAGTGACCCGACAGGGGAAGAGACCCAGTACTTC.

The chain uses TRBV7-2 and TRBJ1-6; a weak D match, TRBD1 (5 bases). Between the trimmed V and J ends, which lost 3 bases and 6 bases, there was a span of 12 bases. Germline CDR1 is SGHTA and CDR2 is FQGNSA. The CDR3 length is 15 residues. This chain's CDR3 is CASSFRGGPNSPLHF. CDR3 DNA sequence: TGTGCCAGCAGCTTCCGGGGGGGTCCTAATTCACCCCTCCACTTT.